Each of the 21 T cell receptor beta chains below was sequenced from the same sample in a study of cytomegalovirus exposure and HLA in healthy donors. The PCR used 60 Vbeta and 13 Jbeta primers. TCRdb keeps only in-frame clones here, not all; method: immunoSEQ multiplex PCR. In the table there are about 130,000 clones, around 70% of which are singletons. The specimen sequenced was PBMCs. The receptors derive from a woman aged 55-69 years in good health and CMV-seropositive.

The CDR3 protein is CASSLAGGQSSYEQYF. Written as DNA, the CDR3 is TGCGCCAGCAGCTTGGCCGGGGGTCAAAGCTCCTACGAGCAGTACTTC. This chain uses TRBV5-1 with TRBJ2-7; TRBD2 is a possible D gene (6 bases). Germline values: CDR1 SGHRS, CDR2 YFSETQ. The length of the CDR3 is 16 residues. Trimming left V 0 bases short and J 0 bases short, with 13 bases between.

This sequence joins TRBV2 and TRBJ2-7; 7 bases match TRBD1. J lost 5 bases, V lost 7 bases, and 14 bases had no gene match. In germline, CDR1 is SNHLY, CDR2 FYNNEI. The CDR3 contains 15 residues. The CDR3: CASNSRQGVKDEQYF. DNA for the CDR3: TGTGCCAGCAACAGTCGACAGGGCGTAAAAGACGAGCAGTACTTC.

The genes are TRBV18 and TRBJ2-1, with a tentative D call TRBD1 (6 bases). Germline V lookup: CDR1 KGHSH, CDR2 LQKENI. There are 15 residues in the CDR3. V was cut by 1 base and J by 0 bases, with 7 bases left in between. The CDR3 here is CASSPQDSSYNEQFF. In DNA form, the CDR3 reads TGTGCCAGCTCACCACAGGACAGCTCCTACAATGAGCAGTTCTTC.

The V call is TRBV21-1, the J call TRBJ1-1. TRBV21-1 is tagged as a pseudogene. The CDR3 extends over 15 amino acids. The CDR3 region is CASSKGRGWNTEAFF. The CDR3 DNA follows: TGTGCCAGCAGCAAAGGGAGGGGCTGGAACACTGAAGCTTTCTTT.

The chain links TRBV7-3 to TRBJ1-1; possible D gene TRBD1, 5 bases. CDR3 length: 14 amino acids. Germline V gene lookup returns CDR1 SGHTA and CDR2 FQGTGA. The V end was cut by 6 bases, the J end by 0 bases, with 11 bases between. The CDR3 coding sequence is TGTGCCAGCAGGGAACAGGACATGAACACTGAAGCTTTCTTT. Amino acid sequence: CASREQDMNTEAFF.

About this clone itself: This specimen includes other DNA sequences encoding the same CDR3. The chain couples TRBV5-1 to TRBJ2-3, with 7 bases lining up with TRBD2. CDR1 and CDR2 from the germline V gene are SGHRS and YFSETQ. This CDR3 spans 15 amino acids. V was pared by 3 bases and J by 0 bases, with 4 bases of the junction left unmatched. In DNA form, the CDR3 reads TGCGCCAGCAGCTCGGGGGGTGGGAGCACAGATACGCAGTATTTT. Amino acid sequence: CASSSGGGSTDTQYF. The full variable domain, rest sourced from reference TRBV5-1 and TRBJ2-3, is KAGVTQTPRYLIKTRGQQVTLSCSPISGHRSVSWYQQTPGQGLQFLFEYFSETQRNKGNFPGRFSGRQFSNSRSEMNVSTLELGDSALYLCASSSGGGSTDTQYFGPGTRLTVL.

The chain combines TRBV7-9 with TRBJ2-3; D perhaps matches TRBD2 (5 bases). The CDR3 loop spans 14 amino acids. Germline V gives CDR1 SEHNR, CDR2 FQNEAQ (reference sequence). The V end was cut by 5 bases, the J end by 2 bases, with 11 bases between. The CDR3 protein is CASSRTGDTDTQYF. DNA for the CDR3: TGTGCCAGCAGCCGGACTGGAGACACAGATACGCAGTATTTT. The full variable domain, its missing parts supplied by reference TRBV7-9 and TRBJ2-3, is DTGVSQNPRHKITKRGQNVTFRCDPISEHNRLYWYRQTLGQGPEFLTYFQNEAQLEKSRLLSDRFSAERPKGSFSTLEIQRTEQGDSAMYLCASSRTGDTDTQYFGPGTRLTVL.

The rearrangement joins TRBV29-1 to TRBJ2-3; 7 bases fit TRBD1. Trimming at V came to 7 bases and at J to 8 bases, leaving 12 bases not matched to a gene. Germline V gene data show CDR1 as SQVTM and CDR2 as ANQGSEA. The CDR3 covers 13 residues. CDR3 loop: CSGRQGAVGTQYF. Here the CDR3 DNA reads TGCAGCGGCCGACAGGGTGCAGTTGGTACGCAGTATTTT.

The chain combines TRBV7-9 with TRBJ2-5; 8 positions agree with TRBD2. Germline assignment: CDR1 SEHNR and CDR2 FQNEAQ (reference sequence). The CDR3 runs to 16 residues. The ends lost 5 bases at V and 5 bases at J; junction bases unmatched: 13. This CDR3 reads CASSHSGGAFRETQYF. The CDR3 DNA sequence: TGTGCCAGCAGCCACAGCGGGGGCGCTTTTCGGGAGACCCAGTACTTC.

The chain combines TRBV7-9 with TRBJ1-3, with D uncertain. The CDR3 covers 15 residues. The V end lost 5 bases, the J end lost 0 bases, and 11 bases lay between the germline ends. Germline assignment: CDR1 SEHNR and CDR2 FQNEAQ (reference sequence). Written as DNA, the CDR3 is TGTGCCAGCAGCCCCCGGGCGGGCTCTGGAAACACCATATATTTT. Protein product: CASSPRAGSGNTIYF. Together with reference TRBV7-9 and TRBJ1-3, the CDR3 gives the full variable domain: DTGVSQNPRHKITKRGQNVTFRCDPISEHNRLYWYRQTLGQGPEFLTYFQNEAQLEKSRLLSDRFSAERPKGSFSTLEIQRTEQGDSAMYLCASSPRAGSGNTIYFGEGSWLTVV.

CDR3 loop: CASSFDTFPLLYEQYF. The CDR3 DNA is TGTGCCAGCAGCTTCGACACTTTCCCTCTACTGTACGAGCAGTACTTC. This sequence joins TRBV2 and TRBJ2-7; no definite D call. The CDR3 consists of 16 residues. Germline V gives CDR1 SNHLY, CDR2 FYNNEI. V gave up 6 bases and J gave up 4 bases, with 22 bases separating them.

J is TRBJ2-5 and V is TRBV19; D uncertain. Germline loops: CDR1 LNHDA, CDR2 SQIVND (reference sequence). The V gene lost 6 bases and the J gene lost 2 bases, with 16 bases spanning the gap. This CDR3 is 15 amino acids long. The chain's CDR3 is CASSSHSTGQETQYF. The CDR3 coding sequence is TGTGCCAGTAGCAGCCACTCGACTGGGCAAGAGACCCAGTACTTC.

On this clone: Germline and junction disagree at one end, which may indicate a read error. This CDR3 is also generated by other DNA sequences in the sample. The chain joins TRBV19 to TRBJ1-1; TRBD1 agrees at 7 bases. From germline, CDR1 is LNHDA and CDR2 SQIVND (reference sequence). The CDR3 spans 15 residues. The CDR3 region is CASTPNNRGYTEAFF. The CDR3 nucleotides read TGTGCCAGTACCCCCAACAACAGGGGTTATACTGAAGCCTTCTTT.

As regards this clone: Other DNA sequences in the same sample also yield this CDR3. This sequence joins TRBV7-3 and TRBJ2-1; D gene unclear. This CDR3 is built from 11 residues. Germline loops: CDR1 SGHTA, CDR2 FQGTGA. Trimming stripped 4 bases from V and 8 bases from J, with 6 bases between. In DNA form, the CDR3 reads TGTGCCAGCAGCTCCTCGGATGAGCAGTTCTTC. As protein: CASSSSDEQFF.

The chain combines TRBV2 with TRBJ1-1; D may be TRBD1 (6 bases). CDR3 size: 16 residues. CDR1 is SNHLY and CDR2 is FYNNEI in the germline V gene. V lost 1 base to trimming and J lost 7 bases, with 19 bases between them. The CDR3 is CASSEGSAPRQVEAFF. Written as DNA, the CDR3 is TGTGCCAGCAGTGAAGGGTCCGCCCCGAGACAGGTTGAAGCTTTCTTT.

The chain couples TRBV7-3 to TRBJ2-7; TRBD2 matches at 9 bases. CDR1 is SGHTA and CDR2 is FQGTGA in the germline V gene. With V trimmed by 5 bases and J by 3 bases, 8 bases remained unmatched. The CDR3 has 15 residues. CDR3 nucleotides: TGTGCCAGCAGCACATTAGCGGGGGCCCACTACGAGCAGTACTTC. This codes for CASSTLAGAHYEQYF.

DNA of the CDR3: TGTGCCAGCAGTTTGTCCCCACAGCCCCAGCATTTT. Its protein is CASSLSPQPQHF. The chain employs TRBV6-6 and TRBJ1-5, with D unresolved. V shed 4 bases and J shed 7 bases, with 8 bases lying between them. Looked up from germline, CDR1 is MNHNY and CDR2 is SVGAGI (reference sequence). This CDR3 has 12 amino acids.

The chain couples TRBV19 to TRBJ1-5; D remains ambiguous. The CDR3 length is 15 residues. The ends were cut back, 3 bases at V and 0 bases at J, with 9 bases in the middle. CDR1 LNHDA and CDR2 SQIVND come from the germline V gene (reference sequence). DNA of the CDR3: TGTGCCAGTAGTATGGCAGACTATAGCAATCAGCCCCAGCATTTT. It is translated as CASSMADYSNQPQHF.

The chain links TRBV7-9 to TRBJ1-2; the D gene is possibly TRBD1 (6 bases). Germline CDR1 and CDR2: SEHNR and FQNEAQ (reference sequence). V was pared by 0 bases and J by 4 bases, with 9 bases between. The CDR3 has 14 residues. The CDR3 spells CASSLASGAYGYTF. CDR3 DNA: TGTGCCAGCAGCTTAGCATCAGGGGCCTATGGCTACACCTTC.

This clone was detected once. This chain uses TRBV5-1 with TRBJ1-4; weak D call: TRBD1 (6 bases). Germline V lookup: CDR1 SGHRS, CDR2 YFSETQ. Trimming removed 4 bases from V and 8 bases from J, with 18 bases in between. This CDR3 has 15 amino acids. CDR3 nucleotide sequence: TGCGCCAGCAGCCTCATACAGGGAATGGCGGAAAAACTGTTTTTT. This sequence encodes CASSLIQGMAEKLFF.

The chain links TRBV29-1 to TRBJ1-5; TRBD1 might be the D (6 bases). There are 14 residues in the CDR3. Trimming stripped 4 bases from V and 0 bases from J, with 10 bases between. Germline CDR1 reads SQVTM; CDR2 reads ANQGSEA. The CDR3 protein is CSVGGQSSNQPQHF. The DNA of the CDR3 is TGCAGCGTTGGAGGACAGAGTAGCAATCAGCCCCAGCATTTT. Using reference TRBV29-1 and TRBJ1-5 for the parts outside the CDR3, the full variable domain is SAVISQKPSRDICQRGTSLTIQCQVDSQVTMMFWYRQQPGQSLTLIATANQGSEATYESGFVIDKFPISRPNLTFSTLTVSNMSPEDSSIYLCSVGGQSSNQPQHFGDGTRLSIL.